This T cell receptor beta chain was captured in a study of T cell changes during pregnancy in multiple sclerosis. V was clipped by 4 bases and J by 1 base, with 7 bases between them. The CDR3 is 13 residues long. Looked up from germline, CDR1 is MNHEY and CDR2 is SMNVEV (reference sequence). The assay was immunoSEQ multiplex PCR, and TCRdb's table has in-frame clones only and misses some. The sample lists 10,000 to 15,000 clones, 85% to 90% occurring once. The sequence was obtained from a female donor in good health, enrolled as a control in a pregnancy study. V usage is TRBV27 and J usage is TRBJ1-1, with D uncertain. The sequenced sample was CD8+ T cells from peripheral blood mononuclear cells, obtained after pregnancy. The CDR3 is CASSSKRNTEAFF. The CDR3 DNA reads as TGTGCCAGCAGTTCGAAGAGGAACACTGAAGCTTTCTTT.